This T cell receptor (beta chain) came from a study of T cell responses to AZD1222 COVID-19 vaccine. As for this clone: Its specificity is unknown.

The CDR3 has 11 amino acids. Germline CDR1 is DFQATT and CDR2 is SNEGSKA (reference sequence). V was pared by 3 bases and J by 6 bases, with 8 bases between. The method was immunoSEQ multiplex PCR; TCRdb's version includes in-frame clones alone and lacks a portion of them. The repertoire consists of 100,000 to 110,000 clones, with 88% occurring once and the leading ten covering under 2%. Study-level results: Researchers took repertoire samples only after the peak T cell response had come. White British ancestry dominated among donors, who included more females, and clonal diversity was possibly underestimated. Two AZD1222 administrations were followed by greater Spike-specific TCR breadth and depth.

The sequences come from peripheral blood, collected on day 0 of AZD1222 vaccination. This chain links TRBV20-1 with TRBJ1-1, with D maybe TRBD1 (5 bases). The sequence was collected from an adult in good health. CDR3 protein: CSARRGPEAFF. Written as DNA, the CDR3 is TGCAGTGCTAGGAGGGGACCTGAAGCTTTCTTT.